The T cell receptor beta chain under discussion was sequenced for a study of response to subunit inactivated influenza vaccine. For this clonotype: Its antigen is not identified.

TCRdb re-analysed the RT-PCR reads in MiXCR, keeping a single row per CDR3 protein. The repertoire holds 500,000 to 550,000 distinct CDR3 sequences, with approximately 7.3% as singletons. The CDR3 runs to 14 residues. V was cut by 5 bases and J by 9 bases, with 17 bases left in between. CDR1 is SGHNT, CDR2 YENEEA, per germline. Study-wide findings and caveats: There was a suggestion from the authors that each seasonal influenza vaccination recruits few new T cells.

The rearrangement uses TRBV11-3 and TRBJ2-1; TRBD2 might be the D (5 bases). This specimen was PBMCs from blood, taken less than 25 months after vaccination. The source of this sequence is a man aged 50 to 69 who received an inactivated influenza vaccine. The CDR3 DNA follows: TGTGCCAGCAGCGTGGACTCACCGCCGGCTGAGCAGTTCTTC. Its protein is CASSVDSPPAEQFF.